This T cell receptor beta chain derives from a study of OX40 agonist ivuxolimab in advanced cancers. Germline CDR1 MNHEY, CDR2 SVGAGI. V lost 2 bases to trimming and J lost 1 base, with 5 bases between them. The CDR3 is 13 amino acids. Only in-frame clones appear in the TCRdb table, and some are missing; sequencing was by immunoSEQ multiplex PCR. The sample holds over 55,000 clones, under 95% seen once. This clonotype was obtained from an adult with an advanced solid tumor such as melanoma, head and neck, liver or kidney cancer. The sample was CD4+ or CD8+ T cells sorted from blood, taken in a trial of the OX40 agonist ivuxolimab. The V gene is TRBV6-5, the J gene TRBJ1-1; D is unclear. CDR3 residues: CASSYNQNTEAFF. The CDR3 coding sequence is TGTGCCAGCAGTTACAACCAGAACACTGAAGCTTTCTTT.